These 23 T cell receptor beta chains came from one sample sequenced in a study of blood T cell repertoires in COVID-19. This table comes from immunoSEQ multiplex PCR, and its TCRdb copy is limited to in-frame clones, with some not included. The table lists roughly 130,000 clones, approximately 80% of them singletons, with around 1.9% in the top ten. Specimen: peripheral blood. Receptors originate from a man in his sixties or seventies with acute or convalescent COVID-19.

The V gene is TRBV5-5, the J gene TRBJ2-1; D unresolved. The CDR3 consists of 15 residues. CDR1 is SGHKS and CDR2 is YYEKEE in the germline V gene (reference sequence). The V and J ends lost 2 bases and 8 bases respectively, with 17 bases between them. This CDR3 is CASSFEGLLIYEQFF. The CDR3 DNA reads as TGTGCCAGCAGCTTTGAAGGATTACTAATTTATGAGCAGTTCTTC. Using reference TRBV5-5 and TRBJ2-1 for the parts outside the CDR3, the full variable domain is DAGVTQSPTHLIKTRGQQVTLRCSPISGHKSVSWYQQVLGQGPQFIFQYYEKEERGRGNFPDRFSARQFPNYSSELNVNALLLGDSALYLCASSFEGLLIYEQFFGPGTRLTVL.

This sequence joins TRBV12-3 or TRBV12-4 and TRBJ1-5; a weak D match, TRBD1 (5 bases). CDR3 size: 12 residues. Trimming removed 6 bases from V and 7 bases from J, with 10 bases in between. The CDR3 region has the DNA TGTGCCAGCAGGGGACTAGCGCAGCCCCAGCATTTT. Encoded protein: CASRGLAQPQHF.

The rearrangement joins TRBV28 to TRBJ2-1; 14 bases are shared with TRBD2. The germline V gene encodes CDR1 MDHEN and CDR2 SYDVKM. With 7 bases clipped from V and 3 bases from J, the junction kept 17 bases outside the gene matches. The CDR3 has 20 residues. The CDR3 protein is CASTTSGTSGGHPGYNEQFF. For the CDR3, the DNA is TGTGCCAGCACCACTTCTGGGACTAGCGGGGGCCACCCGGGCTACAATGAGCAGTTCTTC.

As DNA, the CDR3 is TGTGCCAGCAGCCGAGACAGGTTTAACATCTATGGCTACACCTTC. It yields the protein CASSRDRFNIYGYTF. The chain carries TRBV7-3 and TRBJ1-2; D may be TRBD1 (6 bases). This CDR3 has 15 residues. Germline CDR1 and CDR2: SGHTA and FQGTGA. Between the trimmed V and J ends, which lost 5 bases and 4 bases, there was a span of 17 bases.

The chain has TRBV28 and TRBJ2-7; D possibly corresponds to TRBD2 (7 bases). Germline CDR1 and CDR2: MDHEN and SYDVKM. V lost 4 bases to trimming and J lost 2 bases, with 15 bases between them. The length of the CDR3 is 15 residues. CDR3 amino acids: CASSSPRGAAYEQYF. The CDR3 coding sequence is TGTGCCAGCAGTTCGCCCCGGGGGGCTGCCTACGAGCAGTACTTC.

This chain links TRBV6-1 with TRBJ2-2, with 9 bases lining up with TRBD2. Trimming removed 4 bases from V and 4 bases from J; junction bases left unmatched: 7. CDR3 length: 16 amino acids. Per the germline V gene, CDR1 is MNHNS and CDR2 is SASEGT. CDR3: CASSAERGASTGELFF. The DNA for the CDR3 is TGTGCCAGCAGTGCGGAGCGGGGGGCCTCCACCGGGGAGCTGTTTTTT.

The chain joins TRBV19 to TRBJ2-7, with 8 bases that match TRBD2. The CDR3 has 13 residues. J was trimmed by 9 bases and V by 3 bases; bases with no gene match: 7. Per germline, CDR1 LNHDA and CDR2 SQIVND (reference sequence). The CDR3 loop reads CASSIQLADPQYF. CDR3 DNA sequence: TGTGCCAGTAGTATCCAACTAGCGGATCCGCAGTACTTC.

The genes are TRBV6-4 and TRBJ2-4; 13 bases align to TRBD2. Germline-derived CDR1 and CDR2 are MRHNA and SNTAGT. There are 18 residues in the CDR3. The junction had 20 bases not matched to a gene; V was cut back by 3 bases and J by 15 bases. The CDR3 loop reads CASSEVKGLAGTPVILYF. The CDR3 DNA reads TGTGCCAGCAGTGAAGTAAAGGGACTAGCGGGGACCCCCGTAATTTTGTACTTC.

The chain couples TRBV12-3 or TRBV12-4 to TRBJ2-7; 7 positions match TRBD1. This CDR3 has 13 amino acids. The J segment lost 7 bases and the V segment lost 1 base, leaving 4 bases of the junction unmatched. The CDR3: CASSLEGAGEQYF. As DNA, the CDR3 is TGTGCCAGCAGTTTAGAGGGGGCCGGGGAGCAGTACTTC.

The chain links TRBV19 to TRBJ1-5; weak D call: TRBD1 (5 bases). V lost 0 bases and J 15 bases, leaving 21 bases between the germline ends. The CDR3 length is 15 residues. CDR1 LNHDA and CDR2 SQIVND come from the germline V gene (reference sequence). CDR3 DNA sequence: TGTGCCAGTAGTATAGATCTGGGCTCTTATAGGGGCCCGCATTTT. The encoded protein is CASSIDLGSYRGPHF.

The table lists this clone with a few counts. V and J are TRBV11-2 and TRBJ1-5; 10 nucleotides agree with TRBD1. The length of the CDR3 is 17 residues. Trimming removed 1 base from V and 6 bases from J; junction bases left unmatched: 9. The germline V gene encodes CDR1 SGHAT and CDR2 FQNNGV. The CDR3 nucleotides are TGTGCCAGCAGCTTAGCAACGACAGGGGGCGCGTCTCAGCCCCAGCATTTT. Protein: CASSLATTGGASQPQHF.

CDR3 loop: CASSSPRTGYEDSPLHF. The CDR3 DNA reads as TGTGCCAGCAGCTCCCCCAGGACAGGTTACGAGGATTCACCCCTCCACTTT. This chain uses TRBV28 with TRBJ1-6; 7 nucleotides line up with TRBD1. The CDR3 is made up of 17 amino acids. V was clipped by 6 bases and J by 8 bases; unmatched bases: 16. Germline V lookup: CDR1 MDHEN, CDR2 SYDVKM.

The chain carries TRBV2 and TRBJ1-6; D perhaps matches TRBD1 (5 bases). In germline, CDR1 is SNHLY, CDR2 FYNNEI. V was pared by 6 bases and J by 7 bases, with 13 bases between. The CDR3 spans 14 residues. Here the CDR3 reads CASRWAPGNSPLHF. Here the CDR3 DNA reads TGTGCCAGCAGGTGGGCACCAGGGAATTCACCCCTCCACTTT.

This clone was seen only a few times. V usage is TRBV30 and J usage is TRBJ1-5; 8 bases fit TRBD1. Trimming removed 3 bases from V and 7 bases from J; junction bases left unmatched: 8. The CDR3 runs to 14 residues. Germline V gene lookup returns CDR1 GTSNPN and CDR2 SVGIG (reference sequence). This CDR3 is CAWSLRGLEQPQHF. CDR3 in DNA: TGTGCCTGGAGCCTCAGGGGGCTTGAGCAGCCCCAGCATTTT.

This chain links TRBV28 with TRBJ1-5; D gene unclear. CDR3 size: 15 residues. The V end lost 6 bases, the J end lost 0 bases, and 12 bases lay between the germline ends. The germline CDR1 and CDR2 sequences are MDHEN and SYDVKM. CDR3 in DNA: TGTGCCAGCAGGGGTCACGGGATTAGCAATCAGCCCCAGCATTTT. Amino acids: CASRGHGISNQPQHF.

V usage is TRBV12-3 or TRBV12-4 and J usage is TRBJ1-5, with TRBD1 matching over 8 bases. This CDR3 has 13 residues. J was trimmed by 6 bases and V by 8 bases; bases with no gene match: 6. The CDR3: CASGDRLLQPQHF. CDR3 coding DNA: TGTGCCAGCGGGGACAGGCTGCTTCAGCCCCAGCATTTT.

This clone has just a few counts. The chain recombines TRBV7-9 with TRBJ2-7, with TRBD1 matching 7 bases. V was clipped by 2 bases and J by 4 bases; unmatched bases: 17. Germline CDR1 and CDR2: SEHNR and FQNEAQ (reference sequence). This CDR3 is 18 amino acids long. CDR3 sequence reads: CASSLSPRGKAERYEQYF. The CDR3 DNA reads TGTGCCAGCAGCTTATCTCCCAGGGGGAAAGCAGAAAGGTACGAGCAGTACTTC.

J is TRBJ2-2 and V is TRBV5-1; 10 bases align to TRBD1. V shed 0 bases, J shed 0 bases, and the junction held 2 bases outside the gene matches. Germline-derived CDR1 and CDR2 are SGHRS and YFSETQ. The CDR3 consists of 17 residues. The CDR3 nucleotides read TGCGCCAGCAGCTTGGTGGGGACAGGGGCGAACACCGGGGAGCTGTTTTTT. This sequence encodes CASSLVGTGANTGELFF.

The chain couples TRBV6-5 to TRBJ1-2; no clear D. V lost 6 bases and J 3 bases, leaving 11 bases between the germline ends. This CDR3 is built from 13 residues. From germline, CDR1 is MNHEY and CDR2 SVGAGI. The CDR3 DNA reads as TGTGCCAGCAGAACGGGTGCGGACTATGGCTACACCTTC. Amino acids: CASRTGADYGYTF.

The chain has TRBV19 and TRBJ2-3; the D gene is possibly TRBD2 (6 bases). The CDR3 covers 15 residues. Germline lookup yields CDR1 LNHDA and CDR2 SQIVND (reference sequence). V lost 5 bases and J lost 14, with 26 bases in between. CDR3 in amino acids: CASSASTTRVERAYF. Here the CDR3 DNA reads TGTGCCAGTAGTGCCTCCACCACCAGGGTTGAGCGGGCGTATTTT.

The gene calls are TRBV19 and TRBJ2-6; a possible D gene is TRBD2 (6 bases). The CDR3 is made up of 16 amino acids. V was trimmed by 8 bases and J by 2 bases, leaving 16 bases between them. In germline, CDR1 is LNHDA, CDR2 SQIVND (reference sequence). The CDR3 is CASGEGTLAGANVLTF. CDR3 nucleotide sequence: TGTGCCAGTGGTGAGGGGACTTTGGCTGGGGCCAACGTCCTGACTTTC.

V and J are TRBV29-1 and TRBJ2-3; TRBD2 aligns across 9 bases. The CDR3 sequence is 17 residues long. Germline-derived CDR1 and CDR2 are SQVTM and ANQGSEA. V was pared by 8 bases and J by 0 bases, with 15 bases of the junction left unmatched. CDR3 protein: CSSLGGGASSSTDTQYF. The CDR3 region has the DNA TGCAGCTCTTTGGGCGGGGGGGCTTCGTCGAGCACAGATACGCAGTATTTT.

This clone came up a few times. The chain links TRBV7-6 to TRBJ1-2; tentatively, D is TRBD1 (5 bases). CDR1 and CDR2 from the germline V gene are SGHVS and FNYEAQ. This CDR3 is 15 amino acids long. Trimming took off 1 base at V and 4 bases at J, with 13 bases between the two ends. CDR3 nucleotide sequence: TGTGCCAGCAGCTTAGGAAGGGGCCCAGTCTATGGCTACACCTTC. It encodes CASSLGRGPVYGYTF.